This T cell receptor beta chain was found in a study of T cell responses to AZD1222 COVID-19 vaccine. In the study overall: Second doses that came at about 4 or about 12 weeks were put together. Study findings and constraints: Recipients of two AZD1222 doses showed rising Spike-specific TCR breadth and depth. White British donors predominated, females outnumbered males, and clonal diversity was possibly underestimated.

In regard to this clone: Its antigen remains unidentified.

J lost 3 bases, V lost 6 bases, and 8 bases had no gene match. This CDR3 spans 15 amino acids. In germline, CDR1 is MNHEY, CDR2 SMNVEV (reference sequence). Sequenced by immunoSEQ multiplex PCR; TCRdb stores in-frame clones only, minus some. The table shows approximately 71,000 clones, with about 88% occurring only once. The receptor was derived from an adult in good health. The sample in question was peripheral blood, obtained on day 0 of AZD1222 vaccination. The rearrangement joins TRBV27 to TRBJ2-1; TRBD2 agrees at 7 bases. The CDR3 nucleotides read TGTGCCAGCAGGACCGGGACTACCTACTACAATGAGCAGTTCTTC. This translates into CASRTGTTYYNEQFF.